The T cell receptor beta chain under discussion was sequenced for a study of cytomegalovirus exposure and HLA in healthy donors. The overall study: A prior analysis found 117 million unique TCR beta sequences from approximately 190 million T cells. General study findings and limits: A later analysis linked a missense variant in DCLRE1C to the trimming of TCR beta V and J genes. A previous analysis found most TCR beta V segments productive roughly 87% or roughly 30% of the time.

The CDR3 spans 15 residues. Trimming pared 7 bases from V and 4 bases from J, leaving 16 bases between. CDR1 and CDR2 (germline): MNHEY, SVGAGI. Everyone who donated was a healthy bone marrow donor. Use of 60 Vbeta and 13 Jbeta primers characterized the PCR. Repertoires were generated with immunoSEQ multiplex PCR, while TCRdb's copy carries only in-frame clones and drops some. The profile shows about 180,000 clones, about 80% of them singletons. Concerning this clone itself: Its antigen is still unknown.

The chain joins TRBV6-5 to TRBJ1-4; D might be TRBD1 (5 bases). The clonotype comes from a man aged 18 to 35 in good health and CMV-seronegative. Sequences were obtained from PBMCs. DNA of the CDR3: TGTGCCAGCACCCTAGGACTCGGGGGTAATGAAAAACTGTTTTTT. Encoded protein: CASTLGLGGNEKLFF.